The rows below give T cell receptor beta chains drawn from one sample of a study of blood T cell repertoires in COVID-19. Produced via immunoSEQ multiplex PCR; TCRdb's table is partial and in-frame only. Of about 87,000 clones in the sample, 60% to 80% were seen once. The specimen sequenced was peripheral blood. The receptors were gathered from a woman between 45 and 60 years old with acute or convalescent COVID-19. CDR3s include the opening cysteine and the closing phenylalanine or tryptophan. The order of the fields is clone size, D gene, J gene, V gene, CDR3 protein, CDR3 DNA. The D gene is left open where the match is weak. Expanded clones are given a class, and other clones once, few, many or no size at all.

clone_size: -
d_call: -
j_call: TRBJ1-3
v_call: TRBV19
cdr3_aa: CASSKSGGEWNTIYF
cdr3_nt: TGTGCCAGTAGTAAGTCTGGCGGTGAGTGGAACACCATATATTTT

clone_size: -
d_call: -
j_call: TRBJ1-4
v_call: TRBV3-1/TRBV3-2
cdr3_aa: CASSLRQTATNEKLFF
cdr3_nt: TGTGCCAGCAGCCTCCGACAGACTGCAACTAATGAAAAACTGTTTTTT

clone_size: -
d_call: -
j_call: TRBJ1-1
v_call: TRBV28
cdr3_aa: CASSFISYTEAFF
cdr3_nt: TGTGCCAGCAGTTTTATTAGCTACACTGAAGCTTTCTTT

clone_size: -
d_call: -
j_call: TRBJ2-7
v_call: TRBV23-1
cdr3_aa: CASSPNDSDEQYF
cdr3_nt: TGCGCCAGCAGCCCAAACGATAGCGACGAGCAGTACTTC

clone_size: -
d_call: -
j_call: TRBJ1-6
v_call: TRBV2
cdr3_aa: CASSAGFGSPLHF
cdr3_nt: TGTGCCAGCAGTGCCGGGTTTGGTTCACCCCTCCACTTT

clone_size: few
d_call: TRBD1
j_call: TRBJ2-7
v_call: TRBV9
cdr3_aa: CASSPQGQAGYEQYF
cdr3_nt: TGTGCCAGCAGCCCTCAGGGACAGGCCGGCTACGAGCAGTACTTC

clone_size: -
d_call: TRBD1
j_call: TRBJ1-2
v_call: TRBV28
cdr3_aa: CASSSTGTGGGYTF
cdr3_nt: TGTGCCAGCAGTTCAACCGGGACAGGGGGTGGCTACACCTTC

clone_size: -
d_call: -
j_call: TRBJ1-6
v_call: TRBV9
cdr3_aa: CASSSSGVNSPLHF
cdr3_nt: TGTGCCAGCAGCTCGTCAGGGGTGAATTCACCCCTCCACTTT

clone_size: -
d_call: TRBD1
j_call: TRBJ2-2
v_call: TRBV10-3
cdr3_aa: CAIRGITGETGELFF
cdr3_nt: TGTGCCATCAGGGGGATCACAGGGGAAACCGGGGAGCTGTTTTTT

clone_size: -
d_call: TRBD1
j_call: TRBJ2-1
v_call: TRBV28
cdr3_aa: CASSSMAWGTAYNEQFF
cdr3_nt: TGTGCCAGCAGTTCGATGGCTTGGGGGACAGCTTACAATGAGCAGTTCTTC

clone_size: -
d_call: -
j_call: TRBJ1-3
v_call: TRBV28
cdr3_aa: CASSPELGQGRNTIYF
cdr3_nt: TGTGCCAGCAGTCCCGAACTCGGGCAGGGTAGAAACACCATATATTTT

clone_size: -
d_call: TRBD2
j_call: TRBJ2-1
v_call: TRBV28
cdr3_aa: CAILRRASGGAYNEQFF
cdr3_nt: TGTGCCATCCTGCGAAGGGCTAGCGGGGGGGCGTACAATGAGCAGTTCTTC

clone_size: few
d_call: -
j_call: TRBJ1-2
v_call: TRBV15
cdr3_aa: CATSRERAGYTF
cdr3_nt: TGTGCCACCAGCAGAGAGCGTGCGGGCTACACCTTC

clone_size: -
d_call: TRBD2
j_call: TRBJ2-3
v_call: TRBV28
cdr3_aa: CASSRTSGGNPYTDTQYF
cdr3_nt: TGTGCCAGCAGCCGAACTAGCGGGGGGAACCCTTACACAGATACGCAGTATTTT

clone_size: -
d_call: TRBD1
j_call: TRBJ1-1
v_call: TRBV11-2
cdr3_aa: CASVGQGVGTEAFF
cdr3_nt: TGTGCCAGCGTGGGACAGGGGGTAGGGACTGAAGCTTTCTTT

clone_size: -
d_call: -
j_call: TRBJ2-7
v_call: TRBV9
cdr3_aa: CASSPPHRQEPYEQYF
cdr3_nt: TGTGCCAGCAGCCCTCCCCACAGGCAGGAGCCCTACGAGCAGTACTTC

clone_size: few
d_call: TRBD1
j_call: TRBJ1-1
v_call: TRBV6-6
cdr3_aa: CASTGPTGDTEAFF
cdr3_nt: TGTGCCAGCACGGGGCCTACAGGGGACACTGAAGCTTTCTTT

clone_size: -
d_call: -
j_call: TRBJ1-2
v_call: TRBV2
cdr3_aa: CAMGGGSYGYTF
cdr3_nt: TGTGCCATGGGTGGAGGCTCCTATGGCTACACCTTC

clone_size: -
d_call: -
j_call: TRBJ2-2
v_call: TRBV5-1
cdr3_aa: CASSLVGTHTGELFF
cdr3_nt: TGCGCCAGCAGCTTGGTAGGGACACACACCGGGGAGCTGTTTTTT

clone_size: -
d_call: -
j_call: TRBJ1-5
v_call: TRBV12-3/TRBV12-4
cdr3_aa: CASSFSNQPQHF
cdr3_nt: TGTGCCAGCAGCTTTAGCAATCAGCCCCAGCATTTT

clone_size: -
d_call: TRBD2
j_call: TRBJ2-4
v_call: TRBV20-1
cdr3_aa: CSASGGGIKNIQYF
cdr3_nt: TGCAGTGCCAGTGGGGGGGGAATCAAAAACATTCAGTACTTC

clone_size: -
d_call: -
j_call: TRBJ1-5
v_call: TRBV28
cdr3_aa: CASSFDQPQHF
cdr3_nt: TGTGCCAGCAGTTTCGATCAGCCCCAGCATTTT

clone_size: -
d_call: -
j_call: TRBJ2-1
v_call: TRBV11-2
cdr3_aa: CASSPGIITYNEQFF
cdr3_nt: TGTGCCAGCAGCCCCGGGATCATTACCTACAATGAGCAGTTCTTC

clone_size: -
d_call: -
j_call: TRBJ1-3
v_call: TRBV5-4
cdr3_aa: CASSGEGVGNTIYF
cdr3_nt: TGTGCCAGCAGCGGCGAGGGGGTTGGAAACACCATATATTTT

clone_size: -
d_call: -
j_call: TRBJ1-1
v_call: TRBV19
cdr3_aa: CASSPTVSNTEAFF
cdr3_nt: TGTGCCAGTAGTCCTACGGTGTCGAACACTGAAGCTTTCTTT

clone_size: -
d_call: -
j_call: TRBJ1-1
v_call: TRBV4-1
cdr3_aa: CASSQASGFNAEAFF
cdr3_nt: TGCGCCAGCAGCCAAGCGTCAGGGTTCAACGCTGAAGCTTTCTTT

clone_size: -
d_call: TRBD1
j_call: TRBJ1-5
v_call: TRBV4-1
cdr3_aa: CASSQAPTGGNQPQHF
cdr3_nt: TGCGCCAGCAGCCAAGCACCTACAGGGGGGAATCAGCCCCAGCATTTT

clone_size: -
d_call: -
j_call: TRBJ2-7
v_call: TRBV28
cdr3_aa: CASSFVGGEQYF
cdr3_nt: TGTGCCAGCAGTTTCGTCGGGGGCGAGCAGTACTTC

clone_size: -
d_call: -
j_call: TRBJ2-2
v_call: TRBV28
cdr3_aa: CASSKVQGFGGELFF
cdr3_nt: TGTGCCAGCAGTAAAGTCCAGGGATTTGGTGGGGAGCTGTTTTTT

clone_size: -
d_call: -
j_call: TRBJ2-2
v_call: TRBV19
cdr3_aa: CASSMRSGGGELFF
cdr3_nt: TGTGCCAGTAGTATGAGGTCCGGCGGGGGGGAGCTGTTTTTT